This T cell receptor beta chain derives from a study of response to subunit inactivated influenza vaccine (dated by TCRdb to 2017 to 2018). Background on the whole study: Deep quantitative T cell receptor repertoire profiling was used in the study to track responses to a trivalent subunit inactivated influenza vaccine. Broader findings and caveats from the paper: It was suggested by the authors that each seasonal influenza vaccination may recruit only a limited number of new T cells.

This clonotype was recorded a few times. The antigen this receptor binds is unknown. Base qualities are not recorded, but no much larger clone differs from it by a single base. The library was made by RT-PCR. The instrument given in TCRdb is Illumina HiSeq 2500. TCRdb itself trimmed the public reads at Q25 with fastp, ran MiXCR and retained productive beta chains. Every entry covers one CDR3 protein and lists the most common genes and DNA from its rows. This sample lists around 200,000 distinct CDR3 sequences; approximately 8.7% were detected once. The ten biggest clones cover 9.5% to 13% of the sample. Trimming takes 4 bases off V and 3 bases off J; junction bases not matched to a gene: 9. Including the terminal cysteine and phenylalanine, the CDR3 comprises 16 residues. The DNA shown is the 48-base CDR3, in frame from base 1.

Sequencing used non-naive T cells sorted from PBMCs, obtained on the day of vaccination. The sample's cell subset or site label, decoded: memory T cell fraction. The V and J genes are TRBV12-3 or TRBV12-4 and TRBJ2-3; 8 central bases correspond to TRBD2. The clonotype comes from a man over 45 who received an inactivated influenza vaccine. Donor details come from another sample of the same person, matched by shared clones. DNA sequence: TGTGCCAGCAGTTGGGGTAGCGGGATGCGGACAGATACGCAGTATTTT. It translates to CASSWGSGMRTDTQYF.